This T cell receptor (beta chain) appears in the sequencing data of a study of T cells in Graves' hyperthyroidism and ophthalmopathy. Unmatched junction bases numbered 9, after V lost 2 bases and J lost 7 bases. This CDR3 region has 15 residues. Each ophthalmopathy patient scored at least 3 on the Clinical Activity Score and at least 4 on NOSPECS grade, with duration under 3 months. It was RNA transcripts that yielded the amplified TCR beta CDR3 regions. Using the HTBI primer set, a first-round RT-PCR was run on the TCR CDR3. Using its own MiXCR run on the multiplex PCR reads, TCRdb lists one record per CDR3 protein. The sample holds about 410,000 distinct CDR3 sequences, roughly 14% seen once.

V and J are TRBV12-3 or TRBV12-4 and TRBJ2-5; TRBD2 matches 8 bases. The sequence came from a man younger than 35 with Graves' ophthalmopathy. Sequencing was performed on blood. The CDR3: CASSLSGSGRRTQYF. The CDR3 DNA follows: TGTGCCAGCAGTTTAAGCGGGAGCGGTAGAAGGACCCAGTACTTC.